A single T cell receptor beta chain is shown here with its context. The CDR3 loop spans 15 amino acids. Germline assignment: CDR1 LNHDA and CDR2 SQIVND (reference sequence). V lost 6 bases and J 10 bases, leaving 19 bases between the germline ends. The data belong to a study of blood T cell repertoires in COVID-19. In the study overall: The United States, Italy and Spain provided the acute and convalescent COVID-19 samples.

In the source study's methods: The assay estimated nucleated cells by amplifying reference gene primers. Using immunoSEQ multiplex PCR, the repertoire was profiled, and TCRdb retains in-frame clones only, with some absent. The D gene and trimming were derived from the DNA, and the V and J assignments and clone size from that table. The table includes approximately 280,000 clones, 85% detected once. Participant age was about 18 to 89 years, and participants resided in roughly 25 US areas. Two negative PCRs, clearance, or symptom resolution characterized the recovered Cohort 3 donors. This rearrangement joins TRBV19 to TRBJ1-6, with D unresolved. This receptor was taken from a woman between 45 and 60 years old who had recovered from COVID-19. Specimen: PBMCs or T cells enriched from blood (not recorded which). The CDR3: CASRDQGGAESPLHF. The CDR3 DNA reads TGTGCCAGTAGGGATCAAGGAGGAGCAGAATCACCCCTCCACTTT.